Following are 21 T cell receptor beta chains from one sample sequenced in a study of siplizumab effects on memory and regulatory T cells. Clones were sequenced by immunoSEQ multiplex PCR, and TCRdb holds only the in-frame ones, with some missing. This sample carries some 97,000 clones, over 90% of them seen once, and the ten largest clones take roughly 1.4%. The sequenced sample consisted of non-Treg CD4+ T cells sorted from blood. The receptor source for this set is a human donor in good health.

The chain recombines TRBV7-9 with TRBJ2-7; TRBD1 matches 9 bases. The CDR3 is 17 amino acids. The V segment lost 0 bases and the J segment 4 bases; nucleotides outside the gene matches: 10. The germline V gene has CDR1 SEHNR and CDR2 FQNEAQ (reference sequence). The CDR3 loop is CASSLALSGQGIYEQYF. DNA of the CDR3: TGTGCCAGCAGCTTAGCGCTTTCTGGACAGGGGATTTACGAGCAGTACTTC.

Turning to this clone: A read error may account for a junction end that differs from germline. The chain combines TRBV7-7 with TRBJ2-1; D is uncertain. Germline CDR1 SSHAT, CDR2 FNYEAQ (reference sequence). The CDR3 is 13 amino acids. The CDR3 region has the DNA TGTGCTAGCACTCACCGGGCCGGTATGGAGCAGTTCTTC. This encodes CASTHRAGMEQFF.

The rearrangement uses TRBV27 and TRBJ2-2; no reliable D call. Germline CDR1 MNHEY, CDR2 SMNVEV (reference sequence). This CDR3 comprises 13 residues. V lost 2 bases and J lost 8, with 9 bases in between. The CDR3 sequence is CASSLTPGGELFF. The CDR3 region has the DNA TGTGCCAGCAGTTTAACCCCCGGGGGGGAGCTGTTTTTT.

This clone has just one count. The chain carries TRBV11-2 and TRBJ2-1; D gene unclear. This CDR3 is 17 amino acids long. The germline CDR1 and CDR2 sequences are SGHAT and FQNNGV. V gave up 0 bases and J gave up 0 bases, with 12 bases separating them. CDR3 protein: CASSLDWKPSSYNEQFF. CDR3 in DNA: TGTGCCAGCAGCTTAGATTGGAAGCCCAGCTCCTACAATGAGCAGTTCTTC.

V usage is TRBV5-1 and J usage is TRBJ2-3, with 10 bases matching TRBD2. Germline loops: CDR1 SGHRS, CDR2 YFSETQ. V lost 0 bases and J lost 3; bases outside the gene matches: 4. The CDR3 covers 16 residues. CDR3 sequence reads: CASSLAPTSGTDTQYF. The DNA of the CDR3 is TGCGCCAGCAGCTTGGCCCCGACTAGCGGGACAGATACGCAGTATTTT.

V usage is TRBV5-1 and J usage is TRBJ2-5; tentatively, D is TRBD1 or TRBD2 (5 bases each). Germline V gene lookup returns CDR1 SGHRS and CDR2 YFSETQ. CDR3 length equals 15 residues. V was trimmed by 4 bases and J by 3 bases, leaving 16 bases between them. The CDR3 reads CASSLGTVREETQYF. The CDR3 coding sequence is TGCGCCAGCAGCCTAGGGACGGTTAGGGAAGAGACCCAGTACTTC.

This chain joins TRBV28 and TRBJ1-5, with 7 bases aligning to TRBD1. The CDR3 consists of 15 residues. The V segment lost 5 bases and the J segment 4 bases; nucleotides outside the gene matches: 8. CDR1 is MDHEN and CDR2 is SYDVKM in the germline V gene. The CDR3 sequence is CASSPAQGQNQPQHF. The CDR3 bases are TGTGCCAGCAGTCCGGCCCAGGGACAGAATCAGCCCCAGCATTTT.

The rearrangement uses TRBV18 and TRBJ1-2; 10 nucleotides agree with TRBD1. CDR1 and CDR2 from the germline V gene are KGHSH and LQKENI. After removal of 1 base from V and 6 bases from J, the junction contained 2 bases not matched to a gene. There are 14 residues in the CDR3. CDR3 sequence: CASSPRGTGDGYTF. As DNA, the CDR3 is TGTGCCAGCTCACCACGGGGGACAGGGGATGGCTACACCTTC.

The gene calls are TRBV10-1 and TRBJ2-3, with 8 bases identical to TRBD2. CDR1 and CDR2 from the germline V gene are WNHNN and SYGVQD (reference sequence). The V segment lost 3 bases and the J segment 0 bases; nucleotides outside the gene matches: 2. This CDR3 is 15 amino acids long. CDR3 sequence reads: CASSDSGASTDTQYF. CDR3 nucleotides: TGCGCCAGCAGTGATAGCGGGGCTAGCACAGATACGCAGTATTTT.

The genes are TRBV27 and TRBJ2-7; D may correspond to TRBD1 or TRBD2 (5 bases each). Germline CDR1 is MNHEY and CDR2 is SMNVEV (reference sequence). This CDR3 has 14 amino acids. The V gene lost 2 bases and the J gene lost 5 bases, with 13 bases spanning the gap. This CDR3 reads CASSLNRRGDEQYF. For the CDR3, the DNA is TGTGCCAGCAGTTTAAACAGGCGAGGGGACGAGCAGTACTTC.

This clone has only a few counts. The chain uses TRBV7-8 and TRBJ2-5; D is undetermined. The V end lost 5 bases, the J end lost 4 bases, and 17 bases lay between the germline ends. Germline V CDR1 and CDR2: SGHVS, FQNEAQ. This CDR3 contains 15 residues. For the CDR3, the DNA is TGTGCCAGCAGCCCACGTTTTTCCAGCCCAGAGACCCAGTACTTC. Translation gives CASSPRFSSPETQYF.

The J gene is TRBJ2-2, the V gene TRBV29-1, with 11 positions matching TRBD1. Germline V gene data show CDR1 as SQVTM and CDR2 as ANQGSEA. The CDR3 loop spans 14 amino acids. V shed 6 bases, J shed 6 bases, and the junction held 6 bases outside the gene matches. CDR3 sequence reads: CSVVGQGASGELFF. The CDR3 region has the DNA TGCAGCGTCGTCGGACAGGGGGCGTCCGGGGAGCTGTTTTTT.

This clone is a singleton in its sample. The V and J genes are TRBV15 and TRBJ2-1; TRBD2 matches at 14 bases. The J segment lost 6 bases and the V segment lost 1 base, leaving 8 bases of the junction unmatched. Germline CDR1 LNHNV, CDR2 YYDKDF (reference sequence). The CDR3 sequence is 18 residues long. The CDR3 DNA sequence: TGTGCCACCAGCAGAGGGGGGACTAGCGGGAGATTACTCAATGAGCAGTTCTTC. It translates to CATSRGGTSGRLLNEQFF.

The chain uses TRBV19 and TRBJ2-5, with 12 bases fitting TRBD2. J gave up 5 bases and V 5 bases, and 12 bases lay outside the gene matches. The CDR3 extends over 17 amino acids. Germline values: CDR1 LNHDA, CDR2 SQIVND (reference sequence). Written as DNA, the CDR3 is TGTGCCAGTAGTTTACGGACTAGCGGGACCTCCCGCGAGACCCAGTACTTC. Translated, it gives CASSLRTSGTSRETQYF.

The chain combines TRBV7-2 with TRBJ2-1, with 8 bases lining up with TRBD2. Germline CDR1 SGHTA, CDR2 FQGNSA. CDR3 length: 15 amino acids. J was trimmed by 4 bases and V by 0 bases; bases with no gene match: 2. CDR3 bases: TGTGCCAGCAGCTTAGCTAGCGGGATTTACAATGAGCAGTTCTTC. Translating it yields CASSLASGIYNEQFF.

V gene TRBV5-4 combines with J gene TRBJ1-2, with a tentative D call TRBD1 (6 bases). The CDR3 has 13 residues. Per the germline V gene, CDR1 is SGHNT and CDR2 is YYREEE (reference sequence). Trimming pared 0 bases from V and 5 bases from J, leaving 8 bases between. DNA of the CDR3: TGTGCCAGCAGCTTGGTAGGGGGATATGGCTACACCTTC. Amino acids: CASSLVGGYGYTF.

The rearrangement uses TRBV5-4 and TRBJ1-1; 7 nucleotides align to TRBD1. CDR3 length: 15 residues. Per germline, CDR1 SGHNT and CDR2 YYREEE (reference sequence). J lost 3 bases, V lost 5 bases, and 10 bases had no gene match. In nucleotides, the CDR3 is TGTGCCAGCAGTCAACAGGGGCGCCTTTACACTGAAGCTTTCTTT. This encodes CASSQQGRLYTEAFF.

In DNA, the CDR3 is TGTGCCAGCAGCTCGGCTCTCAGGCGCACAGATACGCAGTATTTT. It is translated as CASSSALRRTDTQYF. The V and J genes are TRBV7-2 and TRBJ2-3; D uncertain. This CDR3 region has 15 residues. V was pared by 4 bases and J by 1 base, with 12 bases between. Germline CDR1 is SGHTA and CDR2 is FQGNSA.

The CDR3 nucleotides read TGTGCCAGCAGTACAGGCGCAAGCGGGTCTTCCGGAGATACGCAGTATTTT. It yields the protein CASSTGASGSSGDTQYF. J is TRBJ2-3 and V is TRBV2, with a tentative D call TRBD2 (6 bases). The CDR3 is made up of 17 amino acids. Trimming removed 5 bases from V and 5 bases from J, with 23 bases in between. The V gene's germline CDR1 is SNHLY and CDR2 FYNNEI.

Comments on this clone: This CDR3 is also generated by other DNA sequences in the sample. The rearrangement links TRBV18 to TRBJ2-5; D gene uncertain. Trimming removed 0 bases from V and 2 bases from J, with 10 bases in between. In germline, CDR1 is KGHSH, CDR2 LQKENI. The CDR3 contains 15 residues. For the CDR3, the DNA is TGTGCCAGCTCACCACCCTCCCGGTCACAAGAGACCCAGTACTTC. Translated, it gives CASSPPSRSQETQYF.

The V and J genes are TRBV19 and TRBJ2-3; D possibly corresponds to TRBD2 (5 bases). Looked up from germline, CDR1 is LNHDA and CDR2 is SQIVND (reference sequence). Trimming took off 4 bases at V and 0 bases at J, with 11 bases between the two ends. This CDR3 spans 15 amino acids. CDR3 residues: CASSRRSGSTDTQYF. CDR3 in DNA: TGTGCCAGTAGTAGGAGGAGCGGAAGCACAGATACGCAGTATTTT.